What follows describes a single T cell receptor beta chain. The antigen is undetermined. The germline V gene encodes CDR1 SNHLY and CDR2 FYNNEI. V was pared by 7 bases and J by 8 bases, with 8 bases of the junction left unmatched. The CDR3 covers 13 residues. The record originates from a study of T-cell memory formation after mild COVID-19. Across the study: Each donor largely had its own TCR clusters.

TCRdb independently ran MiXCR on the 5' RACE reads; one entry per CDR3 protein. This table holds 450,000 to 650,000 distinct CDR3 sequences, about a fifth found once. General observations from the study: Those CD4+ clones that contracted were mainly in CM and EM (CD8+ ones in EMRA). Pre-infection memory showed some responding clones, and this suggested that cross-reactive memory joined.

V gene TRBV2 combines with J gene TRBJ1-2; TRBD1 matches 9 bases. The specimen was PBMCs or a T cell subset sorted from them (not recorded which). The sequence was obtained from an adult woman who had mild COVID-19 (a few samples of this study predate the infection). Cell type and time point are not known. The CDR3 protein is CASKSNRGQGYTF. The CDR3 DNA reads as TGTGCCAGCAAGAGCAACAGGGGGCAGGGCTACACCTTC.